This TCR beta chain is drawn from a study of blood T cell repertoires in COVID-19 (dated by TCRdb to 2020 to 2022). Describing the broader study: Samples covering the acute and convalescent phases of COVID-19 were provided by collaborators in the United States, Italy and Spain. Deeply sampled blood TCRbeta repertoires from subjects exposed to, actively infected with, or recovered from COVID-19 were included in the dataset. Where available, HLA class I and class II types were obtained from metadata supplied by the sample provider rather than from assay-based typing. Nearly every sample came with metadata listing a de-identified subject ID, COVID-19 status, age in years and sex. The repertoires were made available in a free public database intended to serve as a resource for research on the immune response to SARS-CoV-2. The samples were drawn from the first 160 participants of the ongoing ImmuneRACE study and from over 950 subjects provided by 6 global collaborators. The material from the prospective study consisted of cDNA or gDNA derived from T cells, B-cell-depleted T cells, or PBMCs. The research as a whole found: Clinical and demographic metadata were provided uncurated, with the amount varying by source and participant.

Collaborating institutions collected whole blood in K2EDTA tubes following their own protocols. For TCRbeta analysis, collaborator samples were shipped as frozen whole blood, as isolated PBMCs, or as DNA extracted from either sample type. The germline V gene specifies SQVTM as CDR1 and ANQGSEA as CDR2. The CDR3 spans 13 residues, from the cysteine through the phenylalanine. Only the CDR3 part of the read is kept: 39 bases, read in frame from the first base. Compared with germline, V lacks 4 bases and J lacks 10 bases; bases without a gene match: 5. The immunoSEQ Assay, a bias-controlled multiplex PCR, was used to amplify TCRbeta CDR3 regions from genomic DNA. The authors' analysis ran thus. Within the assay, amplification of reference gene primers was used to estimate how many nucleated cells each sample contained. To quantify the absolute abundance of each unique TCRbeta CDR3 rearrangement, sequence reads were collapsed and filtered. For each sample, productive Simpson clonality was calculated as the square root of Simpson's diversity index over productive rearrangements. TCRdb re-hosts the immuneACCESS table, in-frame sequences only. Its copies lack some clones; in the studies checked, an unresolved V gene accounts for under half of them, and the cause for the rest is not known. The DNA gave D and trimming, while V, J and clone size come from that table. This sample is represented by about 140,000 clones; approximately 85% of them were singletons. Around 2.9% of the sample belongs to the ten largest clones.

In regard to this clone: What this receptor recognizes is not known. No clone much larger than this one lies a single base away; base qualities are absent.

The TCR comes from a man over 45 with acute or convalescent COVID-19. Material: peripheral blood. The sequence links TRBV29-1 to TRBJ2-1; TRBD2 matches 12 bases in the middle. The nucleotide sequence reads TGCAGCGTTGGTAGCCTAGCGGGGGGGGAGCAGTTCTTC. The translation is CSVGSLAGGEQFF.